These 32 T cell receptor beta chains originate from one sample sequenced in a study of Ad26.COV2.S vaccination and SARS-CoV-2 variants (dated by TCRdb to the early 2020s). Library method: the immunoSEQ multiplex PCR assay. The table comes from immuneACCESS by way of TCRdb, which keeps in-frame sequences with V and J called. Part of the clones is missing from these tables; in studies checked, under half for an unresolved V gene and the rest for unknown reasons. Within this sample are hundreds of thousands of clones, with approximately 90% of them counted one time only. The ten largest clones capture 5% of the sample. The treatment or condition label of this sample denotes: 19 received Ad26.COV2.S at low or high dose, single or two shots; about 5 received placebo; per-sample allocation not given. For vaccine and placebo recipients, repertoires were sequenced using samples collected on day 63 after the first injection.

The starting material was peripheral blood, obtained in a trial of Ad26.COV2.S vaccine versus placebo. These receptors were taken from a person between 18 and 65 years old who received the Ad26.COV2.S COVID-19 vaccine or a placebo.

The rearrangement links TRBV19 to TRBJ1-6, with a weak D call TRBD1 (6 bases). The CDR3 spans 15 residues. V was cut by 4 bases and J by 6 bases, with 13 bases left in between. Per germline, CDR1 LNHDA and CDR2 SQIVND (reference sequence). As DNA, the CDR3 is TGTGCCAGTAGTAAGCAACGGGGGGCTAATTCACCCCTCCACTTT. Translation: CASSKQRGANSPLHF.

The J gene is TRBJ2-7, the V gene TRBV4-2, with 10 nucleotides matching TRBD2. The junction had 2 bases not matched to a gene; V was cut back by 0 bases and J by 3 bases. The CDR3 length is 15 residues. Germline V lookup: CDR1 LGHNA, CDR2 YNFKEQ. The CDR3 sequence: CASSQDRTSGYEQYF. In nucleotides, the CDR3 is TGTGCCAGCAGCCAAGATCGGACTAGCGGCTACGAGCAGTACTTC.

The rearrangement uses TRBV4-1 and TRBJ1-1, with D unclear. CDR3 length: 14 amino acids. CDR1 MGHRA and CDR2 YSYEKL come from the germline V gene. V was shortened by 4 bases and J by 1 base, with 10 bases between the two germline ends. The CDR3 protein is CASSRNLGNTEAFF. For the CDR3, the DNA is TGCGCCAGCAGCCGAAACCTGGGGAACACTGAAGCTTTCTTT.

The genes are TRBV28 and TRBJ2-7, with D possibly TRBD1 on 5 matching bases. Deletions cut 4 bases from V and 4 bases from J, with 5 bases between. Per the germline V gene, CDR1 is MDHEN and CDR2 is SYDVKM. The CDR3 spans 11 residues. In nucleotides, the CDR3 is TGTGCCAGCAGTTACAGGTACGAGCAGTACTTC. This translates into CASSYRYEQYF. The full variable domain, in which reference TRBV28 and TRBJ2-7 provide the parts outside the CDR3, is DVKVTQSSRYLVKRTGEKVFLECVQDMDHENMFWYRQDPGLGLRLIYFSYDVKMKEKGDIPEGYSVSREKKERFSLILESASTNQTSMYLCASSYRYEQYFGPGTRLTVT.

The genes are TRBV5-5 and TRBJ1-6; D is uncertain. CDR1 and CDR2 from the germline V gene are SGHKS and YYEKEE (reference sequence). The V end was cut by 5 bases, the J end by 0 bases, with 9 bases between. CDR3 length: 15 amino acids. The CDR3: CASSLESSYNSPLHF. For the CDR3, the DNA is TGTGCCAGCAGTTTAGAGAGCTCCTATAATTCACCCCTCCACTTT.

The chain links TRBV2 to TRBJ1-5, with D unresolved. The germline CDR1 and CDR2 sequences are SNHLY and FYNNEI. V dropped 5 bases and J dropped 0 bases, with 14 bases sitting between them. This CDR3 contains 16 residues. DNA for the CDR3: TGTGCCAGCAGTATTGTACGGCAGTATAGCAATCAGCCCCAGCATTTT. It translates to CASSIVRQYSNQPQHF.

V and J are TRBV6-5 and TRBJ1-1, with a tentative D call TRBD1 (5 bases). The germline V and J ends were trimmed by 5 bases and 6 bases, with 10 bases remaining between them. Per the germline V gene, CDR1 is MNHEY and CDR2 is SVGAGI. The length of the CDR3 is 12 residues. The CDR3 loop is CASSLWGAEAFF. In nucleotides, the CDR3 is TGTGCCAGCAGTCTATGGGGCGCTGAAGCTTTCTTT.

V and J are TRBV9 and TRBJ2-2; 10 nucleotides agree with TRBD1. Trimming removed 2 bases from V and 2 bases from J; junction bases left unmatched: 3. The CDR3 totals 16 residues. The germline V gene encodes CDR1 SGDLS and CDR2 YYNGEE. The CDR3 DNA follows: TGTGCCAGCAGCGTTACGACAGGGGGCAACACCGGGGAGCTGTTTTTT. It translates to CASSVTTGGNTGELFF.

The chain employs TRBV10-1 and TRBJ2-1, with 7 bases aligning to TRBD2. The CDR3 sequence is 13 residues long. The junction had 3 bases not matched to a gene; V was cut back by 2 bases and J by 8 bases. CDR1 and CDR2 from the germline V gene are WNHNN and SYGVQD (reference sequence). CDR3 loop: CASSELREDEQFF. The CDR3 DNA reads TGCGCCAGCAGTGAGCTTCGGGAGGATGAGCAGTTCTTC.

This clone is a singleton in its sample. The chain carries TRBV3-1 (or the pseudogene TRBV3-2) and TRBJ1-4, with D hard to call. The germline CDR1 and CDR2 sequences are LGHDT and YNNKEL (reference sequence). There are 15 residues in the CDR3. Trimming pared 4 bases from V and 4 bases from J, leaving 13 bases between. For the CDR3, the DNA is TGTGCCAGCAGCCGGGCTATACAGAGTAATGAAAAACTGTTTTTT. Its translation: CASSRAIQSNEKLFF.

This chain uses TRBV6-2 or TRBV6-3 with TRBJ2-7, with D unresolved. CDR1 MNHEY and CDR2 SVGEGT come from the germline V gene. The CDR3 runs to 13 residues. V lost 3 bases to trimming and J lost 1 base, with 7 bases between them. The CDR3 reads CASSYWQSYEQYF. DNA for the CDR3: TGTGCCAGCAGTTATTGGCAGTCCTACGAGCAGTACTTC.

This clone occurred once. This sequence joins TRBV5-1 and TRBJ2-6; no clear D gene. Germline CDR1 SGHRS, CDR2 YFSETQ. V was pared by 0 bases and J by 0 bases, with 4 bases between. The CDR3 is 15 amino acids. In DNA, the CDR3 is TGCGCCAGCAGCTTGGGAGCCTCTGGGGCCAACGTCCTGACTTTC. It translates to CASSLGASGANVLTF.

V usage is TRBV2 and J usage is TRBJ2-5; D could derive from TRBD1 or TRBD2 (5 bases each). The CDR3 consists of 14 residues. Germline CDR1 and CDR2: SNHLY and FYNNEI. Trimming pared 6 bases from V and 4 bases from J, leaving 15 bases between. CDR3 loop: CASSQGWDGETQYF. DNA of the CDR3: TGTGCCAGCAGCCAAGGGTGGGACGGAGAGACCCAGTACTTC.

This clone has a single count. The rearrangement joins TRBV7-2 to TRBJ2-5, with a tentative D call TRBD2 (6 bases). The CDR3 runs to 15 residues. The germline V gene encodes CDR1 SGHTA and CDR2 FQGNSA. The V end was cut by 2 bases, the J end by 3 bases, with 13 bases between. DNA for the CDR3: TGTGCCAGCAGCTTAACAAGATGGGGGGAAGAGACCCAGTACTTC. Its translation: CASSLTRWGEETQYF.

The chain combines TRBV23-1 with TRBJ1-3; 7 bases align to TRBD1. TRBV23-1 carries the ORF label, with uncertain function. The ends lost 3 bases at V and 3 bases at J; junction bases unmatched: 2. The CDR3 runs to 14 residues. The CDR3 loop reads CASSHRGNGNTIYF. As DNA, the CDR3 is TGCGCCAGCAGTCACAGGGGGAATGGAAACACCATATATTTT.

This chain joins TRBV19 and TRBJ2-4, with D possibly matching TRBD1 (6 bases). Germline CDR1 and CDR2: LNHDA and SQIVND (reference sequence). The V end lost 0 bases, the J end lost 3 bases, and 9 bases lay between the germline ends. The CDR3 is 15 amino acids. CDR3 residues: CASSIDRGVKNIQYF. In DNA, the CDR3 is TGTGCCAGTAGTATAGACAGGGGAGTCAAAAACATTCAGTACTTC.

The chain has TRBV6-5 and TRBJ1-1; D gene unclear. V was clipped by 7 bases and J by 1 base, with 7 bases between them. Germline loops: CDR1 MNHEY, CDR2 SVGAGI. CDR3 length: 12 amino acids. CDR3 residues: CASTGRNTEAFF. Here the CDR3 DNA reads TGTGCCAGCACAGGTCGGAACACTGAAGCTTTCTTT.

This rearrangement joins TRBV9 to TRBJ2-7; 8 positions match TRBD1. V lost 4 bases to trimming and J lost 2 bases; unmatched junction nucleotides: 8. CDR1 is SGDLS, CDR2 YYNGEE, per germline. CDR3 length: 15 residues. This CDR3 reads CASSPTRQGTYEQYF. The CDR3 DNA reads as TGTGCCAGCAGCCCAACCAGACAGGGGACCTACGAGCAGTACTTC.

The V and J genes are TRBV19 and TRBJ1-3; D is undetermined. V was pared by 5 bases and J by 0 bases, with 5 bases between. This CDR3 has 13 amino acids. Germline assignment: CDR1 LNHDA and CDR2 SQIVND (reference sequence). CDR3 nucleotides: TGTGCCAGTAGTTTGTCCTCTGGAAACACCATATATTTT. The encoded protein is CASSLSSGNTIYF.

This clone showed up just once. The CDR3 DNA follows: TGTGCCAGCAGTTACTCGACAGGGGAGGACACTGAAGCTTTCTTT. It yields the protein CASSYSTGEDTEAFF. This chain uses TRBV6-2 or TRBV6-3 with TRBJ1-1, with TRBD1 identical over 8 bases. The V segment lost 0 bases and the J segment 3 bases; nucleotides outside the gene matches: 3. CDR3 size: 15 residues. Germline V gene lookup returns CDR1 MNHEY and CDR2 SVGEGT.

This chain joins TRBV6-2 or TRBV6-3 and TRBJ2-7; 8 positions match TRBD1. The V segment lost 2 bases and the J segment 4 bases; nucleotides outside the gene matches: 7. The CDR3 runs to 15 residues. Per germline, CDR1 MNHEY and CDR2 SVGEGT. The CDR3 region has the DNA TGTGCCAGCAGTTACCCGGACAGGGACGGGTACGAGCAGTACTTC. It specifies CASSYPDRDGYEQYF.

This clone was picked up a small number of times. The V and J genes are TRBV7-9 and TRBJ2-2, with D perhaps matching TRBD2 (6 bases). Germline V lookup: CDR1 SEHNR, CDR2 FQNEAQ (reference sequence). V shed 0 bases and J shed 1 base, with 12 bases lying between them. CDR3 length: 17 amino acids. The CDR3 reads CASSLAGGGRNTGELFF. DNA for the CDR3: TGTGCCAGCAGCTTAGCAGGCGGAGGGAGGAACACCGGGGAGCTGTTTTTT.

V and J are TRBV11-2 and TRBJ1-2, with TRBD1 matching over 9 bases. The germline V gene has CDR1 SGHAT and CDR2 FQNNGV. The V segment lost 4 bases and the J segment 7 bases; nucleotides outside the gene matches: 10. The CDR3 has 15 residues. As DNA, the CDR3 is TGTGCCAGCAGCTCGGGACAGGGATGGTTGGCTGGCTACACCTTC. This codes for CASSSGQGWLAGYTF.

V usage is TRBV3-1 (or the pseudogene TRBV3-2) and J usage is TRBJ2-7, with D unresolved. Germline V gene sequence: CDR1 LGHDT, CDR2 YNNKEL (reference sequence). Trimming took 4 bases from V and 3 from J, leaving 7 bases between them. The CDR3 is 12 residues long. The CDR3 DNA follows: TGTGCCAGCAGCCTAAAAAGCTACGAGCAGTACTTC. It encodes CASSLKSYEQYF.

This clone has a single count. The chain has TRBV27 and TRBJ2-3, with D unclear. The V and J ends lost 3 bases and 6 bases respectively, with 13 bases between them. This CDR3 spans 14 amino acids. CDR1 and CDR2 from the germline V gene are MNHEY and SMNVEV (reference sequence). This CDR3 is CASSLRTGRDTQYF. CDR3 coding DNA: TGTGCCAGCAGTTTGAGAACGGGTAGGGATACGCAGTATTTT.

The V call is TRBV12-3 or TRBV12-4, the J call TRBJ1-1; D unresolved. Trimming shortened V by 10 bases and J by 1 base, and 13 bases separated the two germline ends. The CDR3 has 13 residues. CDR3: CATRVLGNTEAFF. The CDR3 bases are TGTGCCACGAGAGTTCTTGGGAACACTGAAGCTTTCTTT.

CDR3: CSASFGTGPVSNTEAFF. In DNA, the CDR3 is TGCAGTGCTAGTTTCGGGACAGGACCCGTCTCGAACACTGAAGCTTTCTTT. The V call is TRBV20-1, the J call TRBJ1-1; 8 bases fit TRBD1. Losses at the gene ends were 3 bases for V and 1 base for J; bases not matched to a gene: 13. CDR1 is DFQATT and CDR2 is SNEGSKA in the germline V gene (reference sequence). The CDR3 totals 17 residues.

V is TRBV4-1 and J is TRBJ1-5; D uncertain. Trimming removed 0 bases from V and 7 bases from J, with 16 bases in between. The CDR3 is 16 amino acids. Per the germline V gene, CDR1 is MGHRA and CDR2 is YSYEKL. In DNA form, the CDR3 reads TGCGCCAGCAGCCAAGATCCGGGGAATCCGCGCCAGCCCCAGCATTTT. Translation: CASSQDPGNPRQPQHF.

This chain links TRBV6-6 with TRBJ1-1; D perhaps matches TRBD1 (5 bases). Germline values: CDR1 MNHNY, CDR2 SVGAGI (reference sequence). V lost 7 bases and J 0 bases, leaving 18 bases between the germline ends. There are 16 residues in the CDR3. The CDR3 loop is CASTNQGAGLNTEAFF. The CDR3 coding sequence is TGTGCCAGCACTAATCAAGGGGCAGGCTTGAACACTGAAGCTTTCTTT.

CDR3 residues: CASSPGQNTEAFF. For the CDR3, the DNA is TGTGCCAGCAGCCCAGGACAGAACACTGAAGCTTTCTTT. The chain has TRBV5-4 and TRBJ1-1; a weak D match, TRBD1 (5 bases). Trimming removed 4 bases at V and 1 base at J, with 8 bases between. Germline loops: CDR1 SGHNT, CDR2 YYREEE (reference sequence). CDR3 length equals 13 residues.

V and J are TRBV7-9 and TRBJ2-7, with a tentative D call TRBD1 (6 bases). Germline-derived CDR1 and CDR2 are SEHNR and FQNEAQ (reference sequence). Trimming shortened V by 5 bases and J by 3 bases, and 11 bases separated the two germline ends. This CDR3 region has 13 residues. Here the CDR3 DNA reads TGTGCCAGCAGCCAGACACAGGGCTACGAGCAGTACTTC. As protein: CASSQTQGYEQYF.

This clone was detected once. The rearrangement uses TRBV5-8 and TRBJ1-5, with D tentatively TRBD1 (5 bases). V lost 0 bases and J 6 bases, leaving 13 bases between the germline ends. Germline V lookup: CDR1 SGHTS, CDR2 YDEGEE. The CDR3 contains 15 residues. CDR3 nucleotide sequence: TGTGCCAGCAGCTTGGGAGCGCGGGGGTTTCAGCCCCAGCATTTT. As protein: CASSLGARGFQPQHF.